This record covers a single TCR beta chain. Its specificity is not known. Via MiXCR, TCRdb re-called the RT-PCR reads, giving one row per CDR3 protein. The sample has about 500,000 distinct CDR3 sequences, 15% to 20% seen once. The data derive from a study of response to subunit inactivated influenza vaccine. Overall study findings and caveats: The authors offered the suggestion that each seasonal influenza vaccination recruits few new T cells.

CDR3 length: 14 residues. Trimming took off 6 bases at V and 8 bases at J, with 16 bases between the two ends. This TCR came from a man in his fifties or sixties who received an inactivated influenza vaccine. The input for sequencing was CD4+ T cells sorted from PBMCs, taken around 25 months after vaccination. The chain uses TRBV12-3 or TRBV12-4 and TRBJ1-4; no reliable D call. This CDR3 is CASSRSSVLEKLFF. CDR3 nucleotide sequence: TGTGCCAGCAGCCGGAGCTCGGTACTCGAAAAACTGTTTTTT.